Detailed here is one T cell receptor (beta chain). Its antigen is not identified. This sample is drawn from a study of T cell responses to AZD1222 COVID-19 vaccine. Study-wide context: Investigators merged groups given second doses at roughly 4 or roughly 12 weeks. Study-wide points: Per reports, nearly half of all spike-specific TCRs target regions that are unmutated in variants.

Germline values: CDR1 SNHLY, CDR2 FYNNEI. The CDR3 length is 14 residues. The V end lost 11 bases, the J end lost 5 bases, and 21 bases lay between the germline ends. The data were produced by immunoSEQ multiplex PCR, yet TCRdb's version contains in-frame clones alone and is incomplete. The sample contains around 100,000 clones, around 89% of which appear only once. The chain recombines TRBV2 with TRBJ1-1; D might be TRBD1 (5 bases). Sequencing was performed on peripheral blood, taken on day 0 of AZD1222 vaccination. The receptor comes from an adult in good health. The CDR3 DNA is TGTGCCTCTCACGTGGAGGGGTGGGGGACTGAAGCTTTCTTT. It encodes CASHVEGWGTEAFF. Complete variable domain (other parts from reference TRBV2 and TRBJ1-1): EPEVTQTPSHQVTQMGQEVILRCVPISNHLYFYWYRQILGQKVEFLVSFYNNEISEKSEIFDDQFSVERPDGSNFTLKIRSTKLEDSAMYFCASHVEGWGTEAFFGQGTRLTVV.